Listed below are T cell receptor beta chains from one sample, sequenced in a study of naive and memory T cell subsets. From the UMI-ligation and nested PCR reads, TCRdb called clonotypes with MiXCR, one entry per CDR3 protein. The sample shows tens of thousands of distinct CDR3 sequences, roughly 5.5% of them seen only once. Sequencing was done on a sample of blood. The receptor set was obtained from an adult in good health. The CDR3 runs from the conserved cysteine through the conserved F or W. D genes are given only for firm matches. The size entry is marked missing in some rows and otherwise reads once, few, many or a size class.

j_gene | abundance | v_gene | d_gene | CDR3aa | CDR3nt
TRBJ2-7 | many | TRBV4-3 | TRBD1 | CASSQAAGGPYEQYF | TGCGCCAGCAGCCAAGCGGCAGGGGGACCGTACGAGCAGTACTTC
TRBJ1-2 | - | TRBV14 | - | CASSQGCNYGYTF | TGTGCCAGCAGCCAAGGATGTAACTATGGCTACACCTTC
TRBJ1-1 | many | TRBV6-1 | - | CASSSQGHHGNTEAFF | TGTGCCAGCAGTAGCCAGGGACACCATGGAAACACTGAAGCTTTCTTT
TRBJ2-1 | many | TRBV24-1 | TRBD2 | CATSDSVGREGYNEQFF | TGTGCCACCAGTGATTCCGTTGGACGGGAGGGCTACAATGAGCAGTTCTTC
TRBJ1-5 | many | TRBV20-1 | - | CSARGQTLINQPQHF | TGCAGTGCTAGAGGACAGACTCTAATCAATCAGCCCCAGCATTTT
TRBJ2-2 | many | TRBV4-1 | TRBD1 | CASSPLTGTGTTGELFF | TGCGCCAGCAGCCCTTTAACCGGGACAGGGACCACCGGGGAGCTGTTTTTT
TRBJ1-1 | many | TRBV14 | TRBD1 | CASSQDSRGLRGAFF | TGTGCCAGCAGCCAAGATTCGAGGGGGCTGAGGGGAGCTTTCTTT
TRBJ1-1 | few | TRBV18 | - | CASSPLPPPTEAFF | TGTGCCAGCTCACCCCTGCCCCCCCCCACTGAAGCTTTCTTT
TRBJ2-5 | many | TRBV27 | - | CASSLGVGETQYF | TGTGCCAGCAGTTTAGGGGTAGGGGAGACCCAGTACTTC
TRBJ2-1 | few | TRBV2 | - | CASRYYNEQFF | TGTGCCAGCAGATACTACAATGAGCAGTTCTTC
TRBJ1-1 | many | TRBV2 | - | CASSERGTVNTEAFF | TGTGCCAGCAGCGAGAGAGGGACGGTTAACACTGAAGCTTTCTTT
TRBJ1-1 | - | TRBV4-3 | - | CASSQYGGTVNTEAFF | TGCGCCAGCAGCCAATACGGTGGGACGGTGAACACTGAAGCTTTCTTT
TRBJ1-1 | many | TRBV29-1 | TRBD1 | CSVVDRGSEAFF | TGCAGCGTTGTAGACAGGGGGTCTGAAGCTTTCTTT
TRBJ2-1 | many | TRBV4-1 | TRBD2 | CASSQVDMGLASNEQFF | TGCGCCAGCAGCCAAGTGGATATGGGACTAGCGAGCAATGAGCAGTTCTTC
TRBJ2-1 | many | TRBV6-1 | TRBD1 | CASRKPGQGRVAGEQFF | TGTGCCAGCAGGAAGCCGGGACAGGGGAGGGTAGCAGGTGAGCAGTTCTTC
TRBJ1-1 | medium-sized | TRBV6-5 | - | CASSYNGGTEAFF | TGTGCCAGCAGTTACAACGGGGGCACTGAAGCTTTCTTT
TRBJ2-5 | many | TRBV10-3 | TRBD2 | CAISEPGVAGQETQYF | TGTGCCATCAGTGAACCCGGGGTAGCGGGCCAAGAGACCCAGTACTTC
TRBJ2-7 | many | TRBV7-2 | - | CASSFGGSYEQYF | TGTGCCAGCAGCTTCGGCGGGTCCTACGAGCAGTACTTC
TRBJ1-6 | few | TRBV30 | - | CAWNEADNSPLHF | TGTGCCTGGAACGAGGCGGATAATTCACCCCTCCACTTT
TRBJ2-5 | many | TRBV15 | TRBD2 | CATSRAGSGKETQYF | TGTGCCACCAGCAGAGCAGGAAGCGGGAAAGAGACCCAGTACTTC
TRBJ2-3 | few | TRBV24-1 | TRBD1 | CATSDPTGGAPDTQYF | TGTGCCACCAGTGATCCGACAGGGGGTGCCCCAGATACGCAGTATTTT